This TCR beta chain was obtained from a study of blood T cell repertoires in COVID-19. The overall study: The analysed material was cDNA or gDNA that came from T cells, B-cell-depleted T cells, or PBMCs.

In the authors' methods: Reference gene primer amplification gave nucleated cell count estimates. Measured with immunoSEQ multiplex PCR; TCRdb has only the in-frame clones, and not every one. V, J and clone size are taken as reported in that table, and D and trimming were inferred from the DNA itself. The table has roughly 200,000 clones, roughly four fifths seen once. This CDR3 region has 15 residues. Germline CDR1 and CDR2: PRHDT and FYEKMQ (reference sequence). Trimming removed 2 bases from V and 1 base from J, with 11 bases in between. The receptor comes from a man aged 35 to 55 who had recovered from COVID-19. This chain connects TRBV13 to TRBJ1-1; D uncertain. The material sequenced was PBMCs or T cells enriched from blood (not recorded which). In DNA, the CDR3 is TGTGCCAGCAGCTTACGAGGGTTTGAGAACACTGAAGCTTTCTTT. Its protein product is CASSLRGFENTEAFF.